This T cell receptor (beta chain) was recorded in a study of shared clonotypes between healthy human individuals. Study-level results: When naive CD4 clonotypes were compared across a few donors, about 5% were shared.

Profiled with immunoSEQ multiplex PCR; TCRdb holds only in-frame clones, not every one. Among some 1,400,000 clones listed, roughly 96% were seen once. V was cut by 4 bases and J by 4 bases, with 19 bases left in between. The CDR3 totals 16 residues. Germline assignment: CDR1 SNHLY and CDR2 FYNNEI. Remarks on this clone: Its antigen is undetermined.

The chain uses TRBV2 and TRBJ2-5; D might be TRBD2 (6 bases). The sequence derives from a man between 25 and 39 years old in good health. Sequencing was done on a sample of naive CD4+ T cells sorted from blood. Sample subset: CD45RA+ positively selected. The CDR3 region has the DNA TGTGCCAGCAGTGTGAGTAGTACAGTCGGGGGAGAGACCCAGTACTTC. This sequence encodes CASSVSSTVGGETQYF.